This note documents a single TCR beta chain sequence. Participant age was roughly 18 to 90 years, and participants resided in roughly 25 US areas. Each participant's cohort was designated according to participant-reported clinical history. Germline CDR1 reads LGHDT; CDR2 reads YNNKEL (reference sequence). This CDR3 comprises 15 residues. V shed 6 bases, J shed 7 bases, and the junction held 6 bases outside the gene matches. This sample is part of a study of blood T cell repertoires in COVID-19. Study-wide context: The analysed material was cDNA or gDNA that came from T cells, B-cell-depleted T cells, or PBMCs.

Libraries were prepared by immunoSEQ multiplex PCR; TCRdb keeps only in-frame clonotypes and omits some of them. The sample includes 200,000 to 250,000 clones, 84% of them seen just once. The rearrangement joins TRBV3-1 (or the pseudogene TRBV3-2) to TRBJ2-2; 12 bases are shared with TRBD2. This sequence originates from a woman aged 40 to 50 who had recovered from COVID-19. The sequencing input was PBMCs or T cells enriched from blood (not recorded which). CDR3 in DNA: TGTGCCAGCAGGCGACTAGCGGGAGAGAACGGGGAGCTGTTTTTT. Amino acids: CASRRLAGENGELFF.